This record looks at one T cell receptor beta chain sequence and its context. Its antigen is unknown. Sequencing was performed with immunoSEQ multiplex PCR; in TCRdb, only in-frame clones are kept and a portion is missing. The sample has around 130,000 clones, around 94% seen once. These data come from a study of human thymus T cells. Study-wide results and caveats: Gene usage (both V and J) appeared biased in thymic and blood repertoires. Related work showed strongly overlapping thymic repertoires across unrelated individuals.

Thymus pieces cut out during corrective heart surgery were the tissue that was used. The CDR3 is made up of 15 amino acids. The TCR originated in a boy in the first two years of life with a congenital heart defect but otherwise immunologically healthy. The chain has TRBV1 and TRBJ1-5. TRBV1 counts as a pseudogene. The sequenced sample was thymus tissue. The CDR3 here is CTSSQEGPGGQPQHF. The DNA of the CDR3 is TGCACCAGCAGCCAAGAGGGTCCCGGAGGTCAGCCCCAGCATTTT.